This T cell receptor beta chain is from a study of T-cell reconstitution after alpha-beta-depleted transplantation in children. Broader study findings: The main origin of T-cell counts and diversity one year after transplant was newly produced T cells. Roughly two months post-transplant, alpha-beta T cells reportedly originated from several hundred graft clones that had expanded.

The TCRbeta library was prepared with unique molecular identifiers. A single record per CDR3 protein comes from TCRdb applying MiXCR to the PCR reads. The data show about 980,000 distinct CDR3 sequences, about 29% seen once. There are 12 residues in the CDR3. The V end lost 3 bases, the J end lost 11 bases, and 12 bases lay between the germline ends. This clonotype was counted a few times. Its antigen is not known. This TCR was sampled from a boy in the first two years of life who had a stem cell transplant for SCID, so the T cells may come from the graft donor. This sample comprised PBMCs, mostly from graft donor cells, obtained 360 days after TCRalphabeta/CD19-depleted stem cell transplant. J is TRBJ2-3 and V is TRBV12-3 or TRBV12-4; D is unresolved. In DNA, the CDR3 is TGTGCCAGCAGTTTGGAGAGGAATCGGCAGTATTTT. Translated: CASSLERNRQYF.